This entry is about one T cell receptor beta chain. The target of this receptor is not known. No clone much larger than this one lies a single base away; base qualities are absent. The entry originates in a study of shared clonotypes between healthy human individuals (TCRdb year 2020). Concerning the study at large: Three men and two women, aged 18 to 49 years, made up the cohort. For each donor, CD4 naive and CD4 memory were each run on three plates, CD8 naive on two plates, and CD8 memory on one plate. The study deeply sequenced blood TCR repertoires of several healthy adults to estimate repertoire size and the extent of clonotype sharing between individuals. Libraries were prepared and TCR repertoires were sequenced by different laboratories using diverse techniques, in order to increase sequencing depth and limit assay-specific biases. Leukapheresis yielded between about 0.9 and 8.9 billion PBMCs per donor. Findings and caveats that apply to the study as a whole: Rarefaction of sorted-subset datasets indicated incomplete sequencing despite the large sequencing depth. Pairwise subsampling indicated that sequencing depth was expected to affect the degree of clonotype sharing among donors. About 5% of naive CD4, around 4% of naive CD8, about 2.4% of memory CD4, and over 0.35% of memory CD8 clonotypes were shared across a few donors. Estimated clonotype richness was generally larger for naive than for memory subsets. The small number of donors limited the genetic and exposure-history diversity represented. Clonotypes shared by all four sorted-subset donors showed higher generation probabilities than non-shared clonotypes. Only blood was sampled, and tissue TCR repertoires likely differ from those in blood.

Healthy HIV-negative adults with no recently reported acute infections or vaccinations were included as donors. Every donor was a Caucasian adult living in Nashville, Tennessee, USA. CD8 memory samples combined magnetically selected CD45RO+ cells with CCR7-negative CD45RA+ effector memory (TemRA) cells. Blood was collected by leukapheresis, and PBMCs were isolated by Ficoll-Histopaque density gradient centrifugation and then cryopreserved in liquid nitrogen vapor phase. Analytical flow cytometry was used to check the purity and quantity of every magnetically sorted T cell population. Genomic DNA was isolated from each sorted fraction and quantified by UV absorbance on a Nanodrop 2000c. TCR CDR3 regions were amplified from genomic DNA by multiplex PCR using the deep immunoSEQ assay. Extracted genomic DNA from each cell subset was spread evenly across all wells of several immunoSEQ 96-well plates, with each plate serving as a replicate. For sorted subsets, each replicate PCR was loaded with roughly 200 ng genomic DNA, equivalent to approximately 27,000 T cell genomes. The purified libraries were quantified using a Qubit 3.0 fluorometer, sized with a Bioanalyzer 2100, and then quantified again using the KAPA Library Quantification kit. Every immunoSEQ 96-well plate was sequenced on a dedicated single-read 150-cycle Illumina NextSeq 550 flow cell. The study's own analysis went as follows. Because the immunoSEQ output held only junctional sequences and lacked quality scores, the filtering could not match the filtering applied to full-length reads. Sequences were annotated with PyIR, a Python wrapper for IgBLAST v1.9, and V/J genes and CDR3 were assigned using IMGT germline references. Reads were removed for weak V/J assignments (E-value above 1e-6), missing CDR3, stop codons, out-of-frame junctions, or ambiguous translated residues. A V3J clonotype was defined by an identical inferred V gene, J gene, and CDR3 amino acid sequence. The percentage overlap between two repertoires was calculated by dividing the number of shared unique clonotypes by the size of the smaller repertoire. Repertoire richness was assessed with RTK rarefaction, the Chao1 estimator, and Recon v2.1 estimates of unobserved clonotypes. For all TCRbeta clonotypes obtained by the gDNA method from a few donors, generation probabilities were computed with OLGA. TCRdb's version of the immuneACCESS table is confined to in-frame rearrangements and falls short of the full clone set. An unresolved V gene accounts for under half of the shortfall where checked; the remainder is of unknown origin. D and trimming were read from the DNA, whereas the V and J calls and clone size are those reported in that table. This sample lists about 100,000 clones; almost 70% were detected once. The leading ten clones occupy about 50% of the sample.

This TCR derives from a man aged 25 to 40 in good health. The sequenced sample was memory CD8+ T cells sorted from blood. In the paper's terms, the cell subset or site label means: CD45RO+ cells pooled with CCR7-negative TemRA cells.

The nucleotide sequence is given as TGTGCCAGTAGTATCGAGGGACACGGGGAGCTGTTTTTT. It encodes CASSIEGHGELFF. The chain uses TRBV19 and TRBJ2-2, and TRBD1 may be the D gene, going by 6 matching bases. The germline V gene (reference sequence) specifies LNHDA as CDR1 and SQIVND as CDR2. From its cysteine to its phenylalanine, the CDR3 spans 13 amino acids. Just the 39-base CDR3 DNA is kept, in frame starting at base 1. Relative to germline, V is 3 bases shorter and J is 7 bases shorter, with 9 bases between their ends.